This is a list of T cell receptor beta chains from one sample in a study of CD8 T cells in ankylosing spondylitis. MiXCR was run by TCRdb on the 5' RACE reads, yielding one entry per CDR3 protein. The sample includes approximately 90,000 distinct CDR3 sequences, about 8% of them seen just once. Input material: blood, either unsorted or a sorted T cell fraction (not recorded which). The receptors stem from a male donor with ankylosing spondylitis or in good health (not recorded which). Both conserved end residues are part of each CDR3. Fields, in order: D gene, J gene, clone size, V gene, CDR3 protein, CDR3 DNA. A D gene is named only where the DNA matches it firmly. The listing skips clone size in some rows; elsewhere it reads once, few, many or a size class.

TRBD1 | TRBJ2-1 | many | TRBV19 | CASRPAGGWFGQFF | TGTGCCAGTAGGCCGGCAGGGGGCTGGTTTGGGCAGTTCTTC
TRBD2 | TRBJ2-7 | . | TRBV5-5 | CASSLPLAGYEQYF | TGTGCCAGCAGCTTGCCTCTAGCGGGCTACGAGCAGTACTTC
TRBD2 | TRBJ2-1 | few | TRBV10-3 | CAISESSGGQLGNEQFF | TGTGCCATCAGTGAGTCGTCGGGGGGGCAGTTAGGCAATGAGCAGTTCTTC
. | TRBJ1-6 | many | TRBV2 | CASSDRTNSPLHF | TGTGCCAGCAGTGATCGCACAAATTCACCCCTCCACTTT
. | TRBJ1-1 | many | TRBV6-1 | CASSPSGGRDTEAFF | TGTGCCAGCAGTCCTTCGGGGGGGAGGGACACTGAAGCTTTCTTT
TRBD2 | TRBJ2-1 | . | TRBV7-2 | CASSLRAGAAYNEQFF | TGTGCCAGCAGCCTCCGAGCGGGAGCTGCCTACAATGAGCAGTTCTTC
. | TRBJ1-1 | many | TRBV19 | CASIPAQGANTEAFF | TGTGCCAGTATCCCCGCACAGGGAGCAAACACTGAAGCTTTCTTT
. | TRBJ2-3 | . | TRBV20-1 | CSADSLISREAWGPLDTQYF | TGCAGTGCTGACAGCCTAATATCACGGGAAGCGTGGGGGCCTCTTGATACGCAGTATTTT
TRBD1 | TRBJ1-2 | many | TRBV28 | CASSHLSGTANYGYTF | TGTGCCAGCAGCCATCTATCCGGGACAGCAAATTATGGCTACACCTTC
. | TRBJ1-6 | many | TRBV5-6 | CASSPRGDSPLHF | TGTGCCAGCAGCCCGAGAGGGGATTCACCCCTCCACTTT
. | TRBJ1-1 | . | TRBV29-1 | CSVEPGSGTEAFF | TGCAGCGTTGAACCGGGTTCGGGCACTGAAGCTTTCTTT
TRBD1 | TRBJ2-3 | many | TRBV7-9 | CASSWDAGGTQYF | TGTGCCAGCAGCTGGGACGCAGGGGGTACGCAGTATTTT
TRBD1 | TRBJ2-1 | . | TRBV29-1 | CGGQVGLNEQFF | TGCGGTGGACAGGTGGGGTTGAATGAGCAATTCTTC
. | TRBJ1-6 | many | TRBV4-2 | CASSQDVGVGRGSYNSPLHF | TGTGCCAGCAGCCAAGATGTGGGGGTTGGAAGGGGCTCCTATAATTCACCCCTCCACTTT
. | TRBJ2-1 | many | TRBV12-3/TRBV12-4 | CASSPAAHEQFF | TGTGCCAGCAGTCCTGCAGCCCATGAGCAGTTCTTC
. | TRBJ1-1 | many | TRBV5-1 | CASSLRGNTEAFF | TGCGCCAGCAGCTTGAGGGGGAACACTGAAGCTTTCTTT
. | TRBJ2-1 | many | TRBV6-2/TRBV6-3 | CASSTTGSNEQFF | TGTGCCAGCAGCACCACAGGGAGCAATGAGCAGTTCTTC
. | TRBJ2-3 | many | TRBV11-1 | CASSLVGPHEGSTDTQYF | TGTGCCAGCAGCTTAGTGGGTCCCCATGAAGGGAGCACAGATACGCAGTATTTT
TRBD1 | TRBJ2-2 | . | TRBV18 | CASSPSGTGNTGELFF | TGTGCCAGCTCACCTTCCGGGACAGGGAACACCGGGGAGCTGTTTTTT
TRBD2 | TRBJ2-5 | . | TRBV12-3/TRBV12-4 | CASQRGMQETQYF | TGTGCCAGCCAGCGGGGGATGCAAGAGACCCAGTACTTC
. | TRBJ1-3 | many | TRBV15 | CATGPGGSGNTIYF | TGTGCCACCGGACCCGGGGGTTCTGGAAACACCATATATTTT
TRBD1 | TRBJ2-2 | many | TRBV6-2/TRBV6-3 | CASSPGQGAIWTGELFF | TGTGCCAGCAGTCCGGGACAGGGGGCTATTTGGACCGGGGAGCTGTTTTTT
TRBD2 | TRBJ2-3 | many | TRBV20-1 | CSASGLLAGAAWRGTQYF | TGCAGTGCTAGCGGGCTACTAGCGGGGGCCGCCTGGAGGGGTACGCAGTATTTT
TRBD1 | TRBJ2-5 | . | TRBV29-1 | CSVFDRGSQETQYF | TGCAGCGTTTTTGACAGGGGCAGCCAAGAGACCCAGTACTTC